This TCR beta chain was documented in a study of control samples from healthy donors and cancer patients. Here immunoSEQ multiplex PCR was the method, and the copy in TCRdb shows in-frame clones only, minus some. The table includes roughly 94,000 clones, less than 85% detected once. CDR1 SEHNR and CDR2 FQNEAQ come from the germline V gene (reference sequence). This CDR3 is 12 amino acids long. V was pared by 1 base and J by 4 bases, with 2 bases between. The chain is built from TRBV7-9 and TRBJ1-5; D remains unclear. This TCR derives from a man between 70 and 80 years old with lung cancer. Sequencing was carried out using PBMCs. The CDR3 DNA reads TGTGCCAGCAGCTTAGGAAATCAGCCCCAGCATTTT. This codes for CASSLGNQPQHF.